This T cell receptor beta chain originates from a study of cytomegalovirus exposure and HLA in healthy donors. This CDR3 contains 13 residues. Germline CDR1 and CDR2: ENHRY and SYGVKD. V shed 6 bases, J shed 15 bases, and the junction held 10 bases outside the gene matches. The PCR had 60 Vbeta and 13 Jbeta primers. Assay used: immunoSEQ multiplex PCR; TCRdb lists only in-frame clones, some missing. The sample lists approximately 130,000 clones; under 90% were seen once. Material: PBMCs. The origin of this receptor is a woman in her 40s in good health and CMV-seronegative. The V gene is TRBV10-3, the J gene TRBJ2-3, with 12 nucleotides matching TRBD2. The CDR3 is CAIRETSGGYTYF. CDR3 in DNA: TGTGCCATCAGGGAGACTAGCGGGGGATATACTTATTTT.